This T cell receptor (beta chain) was identified during a study of blood T cell repertoires in COVID-19. About the study: In each case, the material was cDNA or gDNA derived from T cells, B-cell-depleted T cells, or PBMCs.

In the original processing: Nucleated cell number was recorded as an estimate derived from reference gene primer amplification. Assay: immunoSEQ multiplex PCR; the TCRdb copy retains only in-frame clones and omits some. From that table come the V and J calls and clone size; the DNA was used to work out D and trimming. This sample has 150,000 to 180,000 clones; 91% occur once, and the top ten carry about 0.55%. The CDR3 loop spans 18 amino acids. CDR1 SGHAT and CDR2 FQNNGV come from the germline V gene. The J segment lost 5 bases and the V segment lost 2 bases, leaving 13 bases of the junction unmatched.

What was sequenced was peripheral blood. The chain has TRBV11-2 and TRBJ2-7; TRBD2 aligns across 12 bases. The receptor was derived from a man in his forties or fifties with acute or convalescent COVID-19. CDR3 loop: CASSLRPPTSGSSHEQYF. CDR3 in DNA: TGTGCCAGCAGCTTAAGGCCTCCGACTAGCGGGAGTTCACACGAGCAGTACTTC.